The 5 T cell receptor beta chains below were found in one sample sequenced in a study of blood T cells in healthy people across ages. Through a sample-barcoded 5' primer and a J-beta primer mix, a second PCR was run for roughly 6 to 12 cycles. TCRdb re-called the 5' RACE reads with MiXCR, one entry per CDR3 protein. The repertoire includes approximately 1,000,000 distinct CDR3 sequences, around 45% of them detected once, and under 20% sits in the top ten. The specimen sequenced was blood. The origin of the receptors is a woman in her sixties in good health.

Of note for this clonotype: Given a much more abundant clone one base away, this may be a read error. The chain employs TRBV29-1 and TRBJ2-7; the D gene is possibly TRBD1 (5 bases). CDR1 and CDR2 (germline): SQVTM, ANQGSEA. This CDR3 has 12 residues. Trimming cost V 3 bases and J 12 bases, with 18 bases left between them. DNA for the CDR3: TGCAGCGTTGATAAGGGGCTGGAGACCCGGTACTTC. It codes for CSVDKGLETRYF.

The CDR3 spells CASSLLRRGLDEQFF. The CDR3 DNA reads TGTGCCAGCAGTTTATTACGCAGGGGCTTGGATGAGCAGTTCTTC. The chain couples TRBV12-3 or TRBV12-4 to TRBJ2-1; D is perhaps TRBD1 (6 bases). CDR3 length: 15 amino acids. V was cut by 2 bases and J by 8 bases, with 16 bases left in between.

The chain links TRBV10-1 to TRBJ2-2, with 12 bases identical to TRBD2. This CDR3 spans 16 amino acids. Germline values: CDR1 WNHNN, CDR2 SYGVQD (reference sequence). V was pared by 4 bases and J by 7 bases, with 7 bases of the junction left unmatched. CDR3 sequence (DNA): TGCGCCAGCAGTGGACGACTAGCGGGAGTTCACGGGGAGCTGTTTTTT. This sequence encodes CASSGRLAGVHGELFF.

V and J are TRBV2 and TRBJ1-2, with 9 bases fitting TRBD1. Germline trimming cut 4 bases from V and 3 bases from J; bases unmatched to any gene: 3. The CDR3 loop spans 14 amino acids. Germline assignment: CDR1 SNHLY and CDR2 FYNNEI. The CDR3 loop reads CASSGDRDHYGYTF. CDR3 bases: TGTGCCAGCAGTGGGGACAGGGACCACTATGGCTACACCTTC. The variable domain in full, completed from reference TRBV2 and TRBJ1-2, reads EPEVTQTPSHQVTQMGQEVILRCVPISNHLYFYWYRQILGQKVEFLVSFYNNEISEKSEIFDDQFSVERPDGSNFTLKIRSTKLEDSAMYFCASSGDRDHYGYTFGSGTRLTVV.

CDR3 bases: TGTGCCAGCAGCTTAGCGCTAACTCAGGATACGCAGTATTTT. It encodes CASSLALTQDTQYF. This sequence joins TRBV7-2 and TRBJ2-3; D call uncertain. CDR3 size: 14 residues. The V and J ends lost 0 bases and 6 bases respectively, with 10 bases between them. In germline, CDR1 is SGHTA, CDR2 FQGNSA. The full variable domain, in which reference TRBV7-2 and TRBJ2-3 provide the parts outside the CDR3, is GAGVSQSPSNKVTEKGKDVELRCDPISGHTALYWYRQSLGQGLEFLIYFQGNSAPDKSGLPSDRFSAERTGGSVSTLTIQRTQQEDSAVYLCASSLALTQDTQYFGPGTRLTVL.